The 32 T cell receptor beta chains below were found in one sample sequenced in a study of OX40 agonist ivuxolimab in advanced cancers. Some clones are missing from TCRdb's copy, which holds only in-frame ones; the method was immunoSEQ multiplex PCR. The sample includes about 20,000 clones, over 65% of them seen just once. Here the sequenced sample was CD4+ or CD8+ T cells sorted from blood, taken in a trial of the OX40 agonist ivuxolimab. The receptors shown here come from an adult with an advanced solid tumor such as melanoma, head and neck, liver or kidney cancer.

This clone was picked up one time. V usage is TRBV13 and J usage is TRBJ1-5; D not resolved. Germline V gene sequence: CDR1 PRHDT, CDR2 FYEKMQ (reference sequence). The length of the CDR3 is 15 residues. The V and J ends lost 4 bases and 4 bases respectively, with 14 bases between them. The CDR3 reads CASSSTRARNQPQHF. The CDR3 coding sequence is TGTGCCAGCAGCTCCACCCGGGCGCGTAATCAGCCCCAGCATTTT. Full variable domain (rest looked up from reference TRBV13 and TRBJ1-5): AAGVIQSPRHLIKEKRETATLKCYPIPRHDTVYWYQQGPGQDPQFLISFYEKMQSDKGSIPDRFSAQQFSDYHSELNMSSLELGDSALYFCASSSTRARNQPQHFGDGTRLSIL.

The chain couples TRBV7-9 to TRBJ2-1; 10 bases match TRBD1. J lost 12 bases, V lost 3 bases, and 8 bases had no gene match. This CDR3 has 14 amino acids. Looked up from germline, CDR1 is SEHNR and CDR2 is FQNEAQ (reference sequence). Written as DNA, the CDR3 is TGTGCCAGCAGCTTGGGACAGGGGCGTTTAGGGCAGTTCTTC. Translating it yields CASSLGQGRLGQFF.

In this sample, this clone turned up many times. The rearrangement links TRBV9 to TRBJ1-3; D gene unclear. Germline values: CDR1 SGDLS, CDR2 YYNGEE. V was trimmed by 3 bases and J by 0 bases, leaving 4 bases between them. The CDR3 covers 13 residues. CDR3 in amino acids: CASSALSGNTIYF. CDR3 coding DNA: TGTGCCAGCAGCGCACTCTCTGGAAACACCATATATTTT.

This clone has more than one count but fewer than ten. The V call is TRBV30, the J call TRBJ1-1; D remains unclear. CDR3 length: 11 residues. The V gene lost 5 bases and the J gene lost 4 bases, with 8 bases spanning the gap. Germline V gene sequence: CDR1 GTSNPN, CDR2 SVGIG (reference sequence). The CDR3 nucleotides read TGTGCCTGGGGTTTCGGCACTGAAGCTTTCTTT. This sequence encodes CAWGFGTEAFF.

This clone was recorded only once. This sequence joins TRBV7-6 and TRBJ1-4; 8 nucleotides match TRBD1. Germline-derived CDR1 and CDR2 are SGHVS and FNYEAQ. V trimming: 5 bases; J trimming: 5 bases; junction bases outside the gene matches: 7. The CDR3 sequence is 15 residues long. CDR3 protein: CASSQGAPRNEKLFF. Here the CDR3 DNA reads TGTGCCAGCAGCCAGGGGGCCCCCAGAAATGAAAAACTGTTTTTT.

This chain links TRBV5-6 with TRBJ1-1; 9 positions match TRBD1. The CDR3 extends over 19 amino acids. Trimming at V came to 0 bases and at J to 5 bases, leaving 17 bases not matched to a gene. CDR1 and CDR2 from the germline V gene are SGHDT and YYEEEE. CDR3 DNA: TGTGCCAGCAGCTTGGAACTTCCGGGACAGGGACCCGAGGGGACTGAAGCTTTCTTT. This codes for CASSLELPGQGPEGTEAFF.

The chain recombines TRBV5-1 with TRBJ2-1; maybe TRBD2 (6 bases). Trimming took off 4 bases at V and 10 bases at J, with 12 bases between the two ends. Germline CDR1 SGHRS, CDR2 YFSETQ. The CDR3 totals 12 residues. In nucleotides, the CDR3 is TGCGCCAGCAGCGCAGCGGGCCGGGAGCAGTTCTTC. Translated, it gives CASSAAGREQFF.

This clone was recorded a few times. This rearrangement joins TRBV9 to TRBJ1-3, with unresolved D. V lost 3 bases and J lost 4, with 11 bases in between. The CDR3 consists of 14 residues. CDR1 is SGDLS and CDR2 is YYNGEE in the germline V gene. The CDR3 is CASSAGRTGNTIYF. The CDR3 DNA is TGTGCCAGCAGCGCCGGTAGAACGGGAAACACCATATATTTT.

This sequence joins TRBV7-6 and TRBJ2-2; D is undetermined. The germline V gene has CDR1 SGHVS and CDR2 FNYEAQ. V lost 1 base and J 6 bases, leaving 6 bases between the germline ends. This CDR3 contains 13 residues. The CDR3 is CASSLGGAGELFF. The CDR3, as DNA: TGTGCCAGCAGCTTAGGGGGTGCCGGGGAGCTGTTTTTT. Variable domain in full (rest from reference TRBV7-6 and TRBJ2-2): GAGVSQSPRYKVTKRGQDVALRCDPISGHVSLYWYRQALGQGPEFLTYFNYEAQQDKSGLPNDRFSAERPEGSISTLTIQRTEQRDSAMYRCASSLGGAGELFFGEGSRLTVL.

The rearrangement joins TRBV7-7 to TRBJ1-2, with no clear D. This CDR3 spans 14 amino acids. Trimming took off 6 bases at V and 8 bases at J, with 19 bases between the two ends. CDR1 is SSHAT and CDR2 is FNYEAQ in the germline V gene (reference sequence). The CDR3 reads CASSYERDLRGYTF. The DNA of the CDR3 is TGTGCCAGCAGTTACGAGAGAGACCTGAGAGGCTACACCTTC.

A few counts support this clone. Here the CDR3 DNA reads TGTGCCAGCACTGGGGCCAACGTCCTGACTTTC. Translation gives CASTGANVLTF. The chain has TRBV19 and TRBJ2-6; unclear D gene. The germline gives CDR1 LNHDA, CDR2 SQIVND (reference sequence). The CDR3 is 11 amino acids. Trimming pared 9 bases from V and 2 bases from J, leaving 2 bases between. Full variable domain (remainder filled in from reference TRBV19 and TRBJ2-6): DGGITQSPKYLFRKEGQNVTLSCEQNLNHDAMYWYRQDPGQGLRLIYYSQIVNDFQKGDIAEGYSVSREKKESFPLTVTSAQKNPTAFYLCASTGANVLTFGAGSRLTVL.

The rearrangement uses TRBV7-9 and TRBJ2-3, with TRBD2 as a possible D gene (6 bases). Germline V lookup: CDR1 SEHNR, CDR2 FQNEAQ (reference sequence). The CDR3 runs to 16 residues. V was shortened by 1 base and J by 4 bases, with 15 bases between the two germline ends. CDR3 sequence: CASSLGGEYRADTQYF. In DNA, the CDR3 is TGTGCCAGCAGCTTAGGGGGGGAATACCGGGCAGATACGCAGTATTTT.

This clone has just one count. This chain joins TRBV7-3 and TRBJ2-3; perhaps TRBD1 as D (7 bases). Germline V gene sequence: CDR1 SGHTA, CDR2 FQGTGA. The CDR3 loop spans 14 amino acids. Trimming pared 4 bases from V and 0 bases from J, leaving 8 bases between. The DNA for the CDR3 is TGTGCCAGCAGCTCAGGGGGGAGCACAGATACGCAGTATTTT. This gives the protein CASSSGGSTDTQYF. The full variable domain, rest sourced from reference TRBV7-3 and TRBJ2-3, is GAGVSQTPSNKVTEKGKYVELRCDPISGHTALYWYRQSLGQGPEFLIYFQGTGAADDSGLPNDRFFAVRPEGSVSTLKIQRTERGDSAVYLCASSSGGSTDTQYFGPGTRLTVL.

This clone was seen just once. The chain links TRBV6-5 to TRBJ1-6, with D unclear. Per the germline V gene, CDR1 is MNHEY and CDR2 is SVGAGI. The CDR3 extends over 13 amino acids. V was pared by 5 bases and J by 9 bases, with 11 bases between. As DNA, the CDR3 is TGTGCCAGCAGTAAAGCCTTGGGTTCACCCCTCCACTTT. Translation: CASSKALGSPLHF.

Concerning this clone itself: Other DNA sequences in the same sample also yield this CDR3. The chain carries TRBV7-9 and TRBJ1-4; D might be TRBD1 (5 bases). The CDR3 loop spans 15 amino acids. V lost 9 bases to trimming and J lost 3 bases, with 17 bases between them. Germline values: CDR1 SEHNR, CDR2 FQNEAQ (reference sequence). CDR3 amino acids: CASSRGASANEKLFF. The CDR3 region has the DNA TGTGCCAGTAGCAGAGGGGCTTCAGCTAATGAAAAACTGTTTTTT.

V is TRBV2 and J is TRBJ1-5; no clear D. The CDR3 has 15 amino acids. Between the trimmed V and J ends, which lost 5 bases and 0 bases, there was a span of 11 bases. Germline values: CDR1 SNHLY, CDR2 FYNNEI. CDR3 DNA sequence: TGTGCCAGCAGTCCGGGAGACTATAGCAATCAGCCCCAGCATTTT. It specifies CASSPGDYSNQPQHF.

The rearrangement uses TRBV11-2 and TRBJ2-3; D could derive from TRBD1 or TRBD2 (6 bases each). This CDR3 is built from 12 residues. V was trimmed by 4 bases and J by 8 bases, leaving 10 bases between them. In germline, CDR1 is SGHAT, CDR2 FQNNGV. The DNA for the CDR3 is TGTGCCAGCAGCTGGGGGGCGGGTACGCAGTATTTT. It encodes CASSWGAGTQYF.

The chain combines TRBV9 with TRBJ2-1; D uncertain. Trimming pared 4 bases from V and 0 bases from J, leaving 11 bases between. This CDR3 has 15 amino acids. CDR1 is SGDLS, CDR2 YYNGEE, per germline. CDR3 protein: CASSSVSSSYNEQFF. CDR3 in DNA: TGTGCCAGCAGCTCCGTTAGCAGCTCCTACAATGAGCAGTTCTTC.

Only a few counts were recorded for this clone. The gene calls are TRBV9 and TRBJ2-2; no firm D call. V was cut by 0 bases and J by 5 bases, with 2 bases left in between. The CDR3 length is 12 residues. Germline V CDR1 and CDR2: SGDLS, YYNGEE. The CDR3 DNA is TGTGCCAGCAGCGTAGTGACCGGGGAGCTGTTTTTT. Translation gives CASSVVTGELFF.

The gene calls are TRBV6-5 and TRBJ1-5; D might be TRBD1 (5 bases). Germline V gene data show CDR1 as MNHEY and CDR2 as SVGAGI. The CDR3 consists of 15 residues. The ends were cut back, 7 bases at V and 0 bases at J, with 13 bases in the middle. CDR3 sequence reads: CASMKGVRSNQPQHF. Written as DNA, the CDR3 is TGTGCCAGCATGAAAGGGGTGCGTAGCAATCAGCCCCAGCATTTT.

This clone is medium-sized in the sample. This rearrangement joins TRBV4-1 to TRBJ2-7; D possibly corresponds to TRBD1 (5 bases). Looked up from germline, CDR1 is MGHRA and CDR2 is YSYEKL. The CDR3 runs 16 residues. V lost 1 base to trimming and J lost 1 base, with 14 bases between them. The CDR3 DNA reads TGCGCCAGCAGCCAAGGAATGGGGCCTAGGTCCTACGAGCAGTACTTC. Amino acids: CASSQGMGPRSYEQYF.

The chain carries TRBV2 and TRBJ2-7, with D hard to call. Trimming shortened V by 7 bases and J by 2 bases, and 6 bases separated the two germline ends. CDR1 is SNHLY and CDR2 is FYNNEI in the germline V gene. This CDR3 is 11 amino acids long. CDR3 DNA: TGTGCCAGCACCCTGGCCTACGAGCAGTACTTC. Amino acid sequence: CASTLAYEQYF.

The chain combines TRBV7-9 with TRBJ1-5, with D perhaps matching TRBD1 (5 bases). The CDR3 contains 15 residues. Germline CDR1 is SEHNR and CDR2 is FQNEAQ (reference sequence). Trimming pared 5 bases from V and 3 bases from J, leaving 14 bases between. In nucleotides, the CDR3 is TGTGCCAGCAGCCAGGACGGAGGGGCCAATCAGCCCCAGCATTTT. Translating gives CASSQDGGANQPQHF.

The chain is built from TRBV28 and TRBJ2-3, with TRBD1 identical over 7 bases. The J segment lost 4 bases and the V segment lost 6 bases, leaving 7 bases of the junction unmatched. From germline, CDR1 is MDHEN and CDR2 SYDVKM. The CDR3 has 14 amino acids. The CDR3 reads CASRLDRVADTQYF. Here the CDR3 DNA reads TGTGCCAGCAGATTAGACAGGGTCGCAGATACGCAGTATTTT.

This sequence joins TRBV7-8 and TRBJ2-3, with 7 bases fitting TRBD2. The germline V gene has CDR1 SGHVS and CDR2 FQNEAQ. The CDR3 length is 15 residues. V shed 5 bases, J shed 0 bases, and the junction held 5 bases outside the gene matches. The chain's CDR3 is CASSPGLSSTDTQYF. The CDR3 DNA reads TGTGCCAGCAGCCCGGGACTAAGTAGCACAGATACGCAGTATTTT. The full variable domain, in which reference TRBV7-8 and TRBJ2-3 provide the parts outside the CDR3, is GAGVSQSPRYKVAKRGQDVALRCDPISGHVSLFWYQQALGQGPEFLTYFQNEAQLDKSGLPSDRFFAERPEGSVSTLKIQRTQQEDSAVYLCASSPGLSSTDTQYFGPGTRLTVL.

J is TRBJ2-3 and V is TRBV9; D ambiguous. V was trimmed by 3 bases and J by 1 base, leaving 18 bases between them. Germline loops: CDR1 SGDLS, CDR2 YYNGEE. The CDR3 contains 17 residues. The CDR3 region has the DNA TGTGCCAGCAGCGCATATCCCTTCACACAGCGCACAGATACGCAGTATTTT. Translated: CASSAYPFTQRTDTQYF.

The chain has TRBV6-1 and TRBJ1-2; 7 bases agree with TRBD1. Trimming cost V 4 bases and J 8 bases; bases outside gene matches: 13. This CDR3 spans 15 amino acids. Germline V CDR1 and CDR2: MNHNS, SASEGT. The CDR3 spells CASSGYRGGGGGYTF. The CDR3 DNA follows: TGTGCCAGCAGTGGGTACAGGGGCGGGGGAGGAGGCTACACCTTC.

The rearrangement links TRBV4-3 to TRBJ2-5; no clear D. The germline gives CDR1 LGHNA, CDR2 YSLEER. CDR3 size: 15 residues. V lost 1 base and J lost 5, with 14 bases in between. This CDR3 reads CASSQGTVSGETQYF. As DNA, the CDR3 is TGCGCCAGCAGCCAAGGGACGGTCTCGGGCGAGACCCAGTACTTC.

The chain uses TRBV11-2 and TRBJ2-7; D is possibly TRBD1 (5 bases). The V and J ends lost 3 bases and 0 bases respectively, with 9 bases between them. CDR3 length: 14 amino acids. Germline-derived CDR1 and CDR2 are SGHAT and FQNNGV. The CDR3 here is CASSLEGDSYEQYF. The CDR3 coding sequence is TGTGCCAGCAGCTTGGAAGGGGACTCCTACGAGCAGTACTTC.

The CDR3 loop is CASSQSLSGGLYEQYF. As DNA, the CDR3 is TGTGCCAGCAGCCAGTCCCTTAGCGGGGGCCTCTACGAGCAGTACTTC. V gene TRBV4-2 combines with J gene TRBJ2-7; 9 nucleotides align to TRBD2. Germline loops: CDR1 LGHNA, CDR2 YNFKEQ. This CDR3 has 16 amino acids. J lost 3 bases, V lost 3 bases, and 9 bases had no gene match.

The rearrangement links TRBV5-1 to TRBJ1-2, with D tentatively TRBD1 (6 bases). CDR1 and CDR2 from the germline V gene are SGHRS and YFSETQ. V lost 0 bases and J lost 0, with 15 bases in between. CDR3 length: 17 residues. As DNA, the CDR3 is TGCGCCAGCAGCTTGGTGAGGACAGACCATTCTAACTATGGCTACACCTTC. Translation gives CASSLVRTDHSNYGYTF. The full variable domain, with the rest looked up from reference TRBV5-1 and TRBJ1-2, is KAGVTQTPRYLIKTRGQQVTLSCSPISGHRSVSWYQQTPGQGLQFLFEYFSETQRNKGNFPGRFSGRQFSNSRSEMNVSTLELGDSALYLCASSLVRTDHSNYGYTFGSGTRLTVV.

This sequence joins TRBV19 and TRBJ2-7; D is possibly TRBD2 (6 bases). The CDR3 consists of 13 residues. V lost 3 bases to trimming and J lost 3 bases, with 9 bases between them. CDR1 LNHDA and CDR2 SQIVND come from the germline V gene (reference sequence). The DNA of the CDR3 is TGTGCCAGTAGTATCACCGGGGGCTACGAGCAGTACTTC. Amino acid sequence: CASSITGGYEQYF.